The TCR beta chain under discussion was sequenced for a study of blood T cell repertoires in COVID-19. Study processing details: Amplification of reference gene primers provided the estimated nucleated cell counts. TCRdb's table, derived via immunoSEQ multiplex PCR, lists solely in-frame clones and lacks some. V, J and clone size reflect that table, while D and trimming were determined from the DNA. The repertoire has hundreds of thousands of clones, approximately 90% of them found once; the top ten carry about 0.24%. Trimming took 3 bases from V and 3 from J; bases not matched to a gene: 2. CDR1 and CDR2 from the germline V gene are SGDLS and YYNGEE. The CDR3 has 13 amino acids.

Sequences were obtained from peripheral blood. The origin of this receptor is a woman younger than 35 with acute or convalescent COVID-19. The V call is TRBV9, the J call TRBJ1-1, with TRBD1 matching 7 bases. The CDR3 DNA follows: TGTGCCAGCAGCGAAGGGACAGACACTGAAGCTTTCTTT. Its translation is CASSEGTDTEAFF. Variable domain in full (rest from reference TRBV9 and TRBJ1-1): DSGVTQTPKHLITATGQRVTLRCSPRSGDLSVYWYQQSLDQGLQFLIQYYNGEERAKGNILERFSAQQFPDLHSELNLSSLELGDSALYFCASSEGTDTEAFFGQGTRLTVV.